This T cell receptor beta chain was sequenced for a study of spatial heterogeneity in lung cancer. Study background: Alpha-chain sequences were consistently detected in smaller numbers than beta-chain sequences.

This clonotype has ten or more counts. Unique molecular identifiers, one per molecule, were present on every TCR cDNA molecule. TCRdb fed the 5' RACE reads into MiXCR, producing one record per CDR3 protein. Found here are 25,000 to 30,000 distinct CDR3 sequences, roughly 13% of them singletons; the top ten hold 25%. Per the germline V gene, CDR1 is KGHSH and CDR2 is LQKENI. The CDR3 consists of 16 residues. V lost 4 bases and J lost 8; bases outside the gene matches: 10. Described time point: sample taken at primary tumor resection. Unsorted whole RNA from tumor, nontumor lung or frozen PBMC underwent sequencing. The 65 or so donors had untreated early-stage non-small cell lung cancer.

The J gene is TRBJ2-1, the V gene TRBV18; 11 bases are shared with TRBD2. Sequenced here: PBMCs, sampled at surgery. This TCR was sampled from a female donor with early-stage non-small cell lung cancer. DNA for the CDR3: TGTGCCAGCTCACGTGTGACTAGCGGGAATGGCGATGAGCAGTTCTTC. Amino acid sequence: CASSRVTSGNGDEQFF.